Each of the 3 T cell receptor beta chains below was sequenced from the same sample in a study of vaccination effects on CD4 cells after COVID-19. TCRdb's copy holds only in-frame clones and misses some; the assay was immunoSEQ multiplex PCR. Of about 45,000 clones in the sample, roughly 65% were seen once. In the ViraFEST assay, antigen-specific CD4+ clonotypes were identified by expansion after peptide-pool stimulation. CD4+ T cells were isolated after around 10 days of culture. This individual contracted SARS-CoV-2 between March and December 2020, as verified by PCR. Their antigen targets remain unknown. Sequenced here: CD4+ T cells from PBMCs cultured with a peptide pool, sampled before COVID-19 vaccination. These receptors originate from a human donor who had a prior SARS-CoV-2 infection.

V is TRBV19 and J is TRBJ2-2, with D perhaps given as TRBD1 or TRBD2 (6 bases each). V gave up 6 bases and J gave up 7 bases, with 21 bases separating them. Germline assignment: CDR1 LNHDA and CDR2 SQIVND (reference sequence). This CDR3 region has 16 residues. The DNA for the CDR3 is TGTGCCAGTAGCAGGGGTTGGACTACCACGGGCGGGGAGCTGTTTTTT. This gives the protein CASSRGWTTTGGELFF.

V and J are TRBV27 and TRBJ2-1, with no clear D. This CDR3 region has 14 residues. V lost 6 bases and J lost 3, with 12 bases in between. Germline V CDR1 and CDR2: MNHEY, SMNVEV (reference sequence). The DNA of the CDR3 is TGTGCCAGCAGCGAGCGAAGGAGCTACAATGAGCAGTTCTTC. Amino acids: CASSERRSYNEQFF.

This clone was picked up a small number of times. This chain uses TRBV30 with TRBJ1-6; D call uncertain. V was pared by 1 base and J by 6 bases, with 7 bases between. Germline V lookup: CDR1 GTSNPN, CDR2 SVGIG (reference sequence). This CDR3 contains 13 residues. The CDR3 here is CAWSEGSNSPLHF. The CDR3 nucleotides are TGTGCCTGGAGTGAGGGAAGTAATTCACCCCTCCACTTT.